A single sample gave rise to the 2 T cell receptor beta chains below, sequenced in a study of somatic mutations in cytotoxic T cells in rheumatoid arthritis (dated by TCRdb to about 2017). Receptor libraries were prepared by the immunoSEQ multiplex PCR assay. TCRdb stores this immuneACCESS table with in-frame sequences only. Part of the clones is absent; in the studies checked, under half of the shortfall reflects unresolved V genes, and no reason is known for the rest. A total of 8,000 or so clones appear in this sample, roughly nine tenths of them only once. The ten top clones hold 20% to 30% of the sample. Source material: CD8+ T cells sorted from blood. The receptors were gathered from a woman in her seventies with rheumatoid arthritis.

CDR3 nucleotide sequence: TGTGCCAGTAGTATTTTAGCGGACTCCTACAATGAGCAGTTCTTC. Its translation is CASSILADSYNEQFF. The chain joins TRBV19 to TRBJ2-1; perhaps TRBD2 as D (6 bases). The CDR3 is made up of 15 amino acids. Between the trimmed V and J ends, which lost 3 bases and 0 bases, there was a span of 9 bases. Germline assignment: CDR1 LNHDA and CDR2 SQIVND (reference sequence).

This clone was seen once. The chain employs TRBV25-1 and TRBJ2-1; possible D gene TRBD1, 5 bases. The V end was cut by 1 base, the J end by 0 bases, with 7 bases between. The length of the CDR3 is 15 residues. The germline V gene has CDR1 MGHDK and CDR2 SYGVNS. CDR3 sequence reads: CASSEWGSSYNEQFF. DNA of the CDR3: TGTGCCAGCAGTGAATGGGGCAGCTCCTACAATGAGCAGTTCTTC.